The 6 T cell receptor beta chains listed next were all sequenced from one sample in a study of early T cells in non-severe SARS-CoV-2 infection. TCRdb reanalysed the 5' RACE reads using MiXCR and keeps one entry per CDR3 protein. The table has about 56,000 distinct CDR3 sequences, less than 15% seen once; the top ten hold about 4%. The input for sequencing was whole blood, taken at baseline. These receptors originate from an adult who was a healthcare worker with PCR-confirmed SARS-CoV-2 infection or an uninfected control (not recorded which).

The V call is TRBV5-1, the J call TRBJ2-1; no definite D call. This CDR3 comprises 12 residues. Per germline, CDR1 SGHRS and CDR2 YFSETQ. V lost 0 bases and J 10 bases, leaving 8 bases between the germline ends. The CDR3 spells CASSLVGVEQFF. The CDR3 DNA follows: TGCGCCAGCAGCTTGGTAGGCGTCGAGCAGTTCTTC. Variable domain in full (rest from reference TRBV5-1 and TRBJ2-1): KAGVTQTPRYLIKTRGQQVTLSCSPISGHRSVSWYQQTPGQGLQFLFEYFSETQRNKGNFPGRFSGRQFSNSRSEMNVSTLELGDSALYLCASSLVGVEQFFGPGTRLTVL.

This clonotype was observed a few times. CDR3: CASKTQGTSEETQYF. In DNA form, the CDR3 reads TGCGCCAGCAAAACCCAGGGGACTAGTGAAGAGACCCAGTACTTC. The chain is built from TRBV5-1 and TRBJ2-5; 8 positions match TRBD2. V shed 6 bases and J 3 bases; nucleotides not matched to a gene: 10. The germline V gene encodes CDR1 SGHRS and CDR2 YFSETQ. This CDR3 has 15 amino acids.

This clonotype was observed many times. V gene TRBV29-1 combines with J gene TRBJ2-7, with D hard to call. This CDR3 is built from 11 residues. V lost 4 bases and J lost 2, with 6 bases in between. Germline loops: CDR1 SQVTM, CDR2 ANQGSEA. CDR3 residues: CSVASAYEQYF. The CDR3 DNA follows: TGCAGCGTTGCATCCGCCTACGAGCAGTACTTC.

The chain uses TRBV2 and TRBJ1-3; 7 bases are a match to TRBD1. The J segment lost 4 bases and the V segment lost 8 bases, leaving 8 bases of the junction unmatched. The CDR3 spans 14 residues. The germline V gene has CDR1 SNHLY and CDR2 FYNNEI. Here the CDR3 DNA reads TGTGCCAGCCTAACAGGGGATAGCGGAAACACCATATATTTT. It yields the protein CASLTGDSGNTIYF. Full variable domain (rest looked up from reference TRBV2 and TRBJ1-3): EPEVTQTPSHQVTQMGQEVILRCVPISNHLYFYWYRQILGQKVEFLVSFYNNEISEKSEIFDDQFSVERPDGSNFTLKIRSTKLEDSAMYFCASLTGDSGNTIYFGEGSWLTVV.

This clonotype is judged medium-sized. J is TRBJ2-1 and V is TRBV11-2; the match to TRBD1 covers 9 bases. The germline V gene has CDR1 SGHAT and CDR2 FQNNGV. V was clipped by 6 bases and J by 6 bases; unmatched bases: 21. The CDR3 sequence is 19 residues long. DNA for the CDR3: TGTGCCAGCAGAACGATAGGGGGACAGGGATTCTCTGGGCCCAATGAGCAGTTCTTC. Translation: CASRTIGGQGFSGPNEQFF.

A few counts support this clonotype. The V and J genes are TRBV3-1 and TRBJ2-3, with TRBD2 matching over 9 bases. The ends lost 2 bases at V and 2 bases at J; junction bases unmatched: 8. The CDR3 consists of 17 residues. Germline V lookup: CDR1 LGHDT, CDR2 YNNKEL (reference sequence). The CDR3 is CASSQRAGGPYTDTQYF. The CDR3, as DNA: TGTGCCAGCAGCCAAAGGGCGGGAGGGCCGTACACAGATACGCAGTATTTT.